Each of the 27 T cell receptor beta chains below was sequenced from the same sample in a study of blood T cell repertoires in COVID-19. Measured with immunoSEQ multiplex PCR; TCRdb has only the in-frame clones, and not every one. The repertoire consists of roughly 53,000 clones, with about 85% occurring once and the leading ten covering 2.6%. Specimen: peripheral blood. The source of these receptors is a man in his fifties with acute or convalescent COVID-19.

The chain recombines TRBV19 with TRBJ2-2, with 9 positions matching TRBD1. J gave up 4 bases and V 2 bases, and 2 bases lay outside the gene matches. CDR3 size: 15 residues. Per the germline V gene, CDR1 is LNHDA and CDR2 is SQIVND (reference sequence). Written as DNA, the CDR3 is TGTGCCAGTAGTATAACAGGGGGCGGCACCGGGGAGCTGTTTTTT. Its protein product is CASSITGGGTGELFF. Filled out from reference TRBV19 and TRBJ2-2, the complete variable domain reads DGGITQSPKYLFRKEGQNVTLSCEQNLNHDAMYWYRQDPGQGLRLIYYSQIVNDFQKGDIAEGYSVSREKKESFPLTVTSAQKNPTAFYLCASSITGGGTGELFFGEGSRLTVL.

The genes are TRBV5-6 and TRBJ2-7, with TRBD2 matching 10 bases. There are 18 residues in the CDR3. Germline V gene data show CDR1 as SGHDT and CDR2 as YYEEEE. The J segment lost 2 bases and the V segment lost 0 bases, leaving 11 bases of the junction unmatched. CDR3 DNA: TGTGCCAGCAGCTTGGGGCTAGCGGGAGCCGCGCTTGCCTACGAGCAGTACTTC. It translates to CASSLGLAGAALAYEQYF. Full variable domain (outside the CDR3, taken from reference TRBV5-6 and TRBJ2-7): DAGVTQSPTHLIKTRGQQVTLRCSPKSGHDTVSWYQQALGQGPQFIFQYYEEEERQRGNFPDRFSGHQFPNYSSELNVNALLLGDSALYLCASSLGLAGAALAYEQYFGPGTRLTVT.

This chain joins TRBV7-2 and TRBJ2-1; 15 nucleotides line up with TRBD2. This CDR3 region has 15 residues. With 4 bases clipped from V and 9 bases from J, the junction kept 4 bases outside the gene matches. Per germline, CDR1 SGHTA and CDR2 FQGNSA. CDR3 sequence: CASSSGLAGGLEQFF. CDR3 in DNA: TGTGCCAGCAGCTCAGGACTAGCGGGGGGGCTTGAGCAGTTCTTC. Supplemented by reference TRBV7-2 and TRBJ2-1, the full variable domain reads GAGVSQSPSNKVTEKGKDVELRCDPISGHTALYWYRQSLGQGLEFLIYFQGNSAPDKSGLPSDRFSAERTGGSVSTLTIQRTQQEDSAVYLCASSSGLAGGLEQFFGPGTRLTVL.

The CDR3 sequence is CATSRDRGNTEAFF. In DNA, the CDR3 is TGTGCCACCAGCAGGGACAGGGGGAACACTGAAGCTTTCTTT. The genes are TRBV15 and TRBJ1-1; 9 bases fit TRBD1. Trimming cost V 3 bases and J 1 base; bases outside gene matches: 0. Germline-derived CDR1 and CDR2 are LNHNV and YYDKDF (reference sequence). The CDR3 contains 14 residues.

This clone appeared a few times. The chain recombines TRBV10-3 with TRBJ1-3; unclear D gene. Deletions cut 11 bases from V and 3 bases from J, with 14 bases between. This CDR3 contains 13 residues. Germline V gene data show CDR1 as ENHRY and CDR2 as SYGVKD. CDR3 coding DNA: TGTGCCGGCAGCGGGGAGAGTGGAAACACCATATATTTT. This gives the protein CAGSGESGNTIYF.

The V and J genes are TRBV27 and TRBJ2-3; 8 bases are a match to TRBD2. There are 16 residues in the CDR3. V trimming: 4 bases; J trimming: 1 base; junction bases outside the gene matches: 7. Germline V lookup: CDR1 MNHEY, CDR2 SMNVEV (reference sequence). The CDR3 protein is CASSSLRAGGTDTQYF. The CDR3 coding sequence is TGTGCCAGCAGTTCCCTCCGAGCGGGGGGCACAGATACGCAGTATTTT.

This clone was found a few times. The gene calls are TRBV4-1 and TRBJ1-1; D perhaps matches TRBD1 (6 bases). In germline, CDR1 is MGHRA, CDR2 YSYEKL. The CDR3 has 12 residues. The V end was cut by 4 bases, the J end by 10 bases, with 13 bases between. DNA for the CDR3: TGCGCCAGCAGCCTTGTGGAAGGGGGAGCTTTCTTT. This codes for CASSLVEGGAFF.

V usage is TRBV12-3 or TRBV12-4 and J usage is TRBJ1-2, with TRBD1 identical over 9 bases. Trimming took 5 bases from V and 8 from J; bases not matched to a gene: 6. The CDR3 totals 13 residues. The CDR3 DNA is TGTGCCAGCAGTCTACAGGGGGCTTCGGGCTACACCTTC. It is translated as CASSLQGASGYTF.

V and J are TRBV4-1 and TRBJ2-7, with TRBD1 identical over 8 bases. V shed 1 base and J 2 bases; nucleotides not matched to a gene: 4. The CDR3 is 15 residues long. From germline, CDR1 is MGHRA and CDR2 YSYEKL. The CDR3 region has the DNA TGCGCCAGCAGCCAAGGCCCGGGACAGGCCTACGAGCAGTACTTC. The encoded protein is CASSQGPGQAYEQYF.

The CDR3 spells CASNPGQGLISNQPQHF. The CDR3 coding sequence is TGTGCCAGTAACCCGGGACAGGGACTTATAAGCAATCAGCCCCAGCATTTT. The V gene is TRBV19, the J gene TRBJ1-5; 9 bases map to TRBD1. The germline V gene encodes CDR1 LNHDA and CDR2 SQIVND (reference sequence). The CDR3 totals 17 residues. J lost 1 base, V lost 7 bases, and 11 bases had no gene match.

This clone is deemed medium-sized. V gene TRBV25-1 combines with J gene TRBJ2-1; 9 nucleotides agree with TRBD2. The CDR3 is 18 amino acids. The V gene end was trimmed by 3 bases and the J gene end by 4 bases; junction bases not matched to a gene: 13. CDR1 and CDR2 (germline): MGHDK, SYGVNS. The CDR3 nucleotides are TGTGCCAGCAGTGAGGAGCGGGGGGATTTCTCATTTTACAATGAGCAGTTCTTC. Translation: CASSEERGDFSFYNEQFF.

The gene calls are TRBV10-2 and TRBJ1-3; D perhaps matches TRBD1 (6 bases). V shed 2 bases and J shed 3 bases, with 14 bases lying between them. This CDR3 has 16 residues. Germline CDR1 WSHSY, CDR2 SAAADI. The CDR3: CASSEARGFGGNTIYF. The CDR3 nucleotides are TGCGCCAGCAGTGAGGCCAGGGGCTTCGGTGGAAACACCATATATTTT.

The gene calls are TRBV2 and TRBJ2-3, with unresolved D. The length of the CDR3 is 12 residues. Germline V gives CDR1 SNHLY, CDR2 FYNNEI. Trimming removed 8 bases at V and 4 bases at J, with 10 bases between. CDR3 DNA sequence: TGTGCCAGCTCAATAAGCGCAGATACGCAGTATTTT. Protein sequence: CASSISADTQYF.

CDR3 sequence reads: CASSPANTGELFF. Here the CDR3 DNA reads TGTGCCAGCAGCCCGGCGAACACCGGGGAGCTGTTTTTT. The chain joins TRBV7-8 to TRBJ2-2, with no clear D. The CDR3 runs to 13 residues. The ends were cut back, 5 bases at V and 0 bases at J, with 4 bases in the middle. CDR1 is SGHVS, CDR2 FQNEAQ, per germline.

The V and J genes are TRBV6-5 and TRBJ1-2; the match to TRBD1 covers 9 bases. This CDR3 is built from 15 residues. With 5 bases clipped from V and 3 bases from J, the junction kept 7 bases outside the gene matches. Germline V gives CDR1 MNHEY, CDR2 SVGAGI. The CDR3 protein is CASSLRDRAYYGYTF. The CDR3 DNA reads TGTGCCAGCAGTCTCCGGGACAGGGCTTACTATGGCTACACCTTC.

CDR3 nucleotides: TGTGCCAGCAGCTTCTCTAGCAGCACACGAGAGACCCAGTACTTC. This translates into CASSFSSSTRETQYF. V gene TRBV5-4 combines with J gene TRBJ2-5; TRBD2 is a possible D gene (5 bases). Deletions cut 2 bases from V and 4 bases from J, with 15 bases between. This CDR3 comprises 15 residues. Germline CDR1 SGHNT, CDR2 YYREEE (reference sequence).

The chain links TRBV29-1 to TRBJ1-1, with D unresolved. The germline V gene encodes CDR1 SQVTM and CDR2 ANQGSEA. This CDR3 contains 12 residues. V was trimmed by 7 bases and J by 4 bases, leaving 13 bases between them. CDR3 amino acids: CSALVPGTEAFF. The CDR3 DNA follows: TGCAGCGCCCTGGTTCCGGGCACTGAAGCTTTCTTT.

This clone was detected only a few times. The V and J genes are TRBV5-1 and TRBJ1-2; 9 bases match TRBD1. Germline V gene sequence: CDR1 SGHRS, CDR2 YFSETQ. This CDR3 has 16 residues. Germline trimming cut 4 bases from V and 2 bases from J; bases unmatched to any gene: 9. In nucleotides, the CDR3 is TGCGCCAGCAGCGAACTACAGGGGGCGCACAACTATGGCTACACCTTC. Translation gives CASSELQGAHNYGYTF.

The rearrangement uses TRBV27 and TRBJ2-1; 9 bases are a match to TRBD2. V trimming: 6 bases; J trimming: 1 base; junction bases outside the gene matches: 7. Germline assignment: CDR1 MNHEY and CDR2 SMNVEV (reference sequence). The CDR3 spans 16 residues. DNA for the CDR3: TGTGCCAGCAGGCTAGCGGGATCGGGTTCCTACAATGAGCAGTTCTTC. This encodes CASRLAGSGSYNEQFF.

In DNA form, the CDR3 reads TGTGCCAGCAGTTACTCGTCCCGAGGCAATCAGCCCCAGCATTTT. It encodes CASSYSSRGNQPQHF. The chain employs TRBV6-5 and TRBJ1-5; D not resolved. The CDR3 runs 15 residues. Germline V gene lookup returns CDR1 MNHEY and CDR2 SVGAGI. The V gene lost 0 bases and the J gene lost 2 bases, with 8 bases spanning the gap.

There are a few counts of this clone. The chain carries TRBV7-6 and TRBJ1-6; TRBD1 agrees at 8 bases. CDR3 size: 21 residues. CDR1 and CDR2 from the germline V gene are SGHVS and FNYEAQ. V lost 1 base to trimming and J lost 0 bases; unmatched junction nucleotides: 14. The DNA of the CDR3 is TGTGCCAGCAGCTTAGTGGACAGGGTGAATATCCTTAACTCCTATAATTCACCCCTCCACTTT. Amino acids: CASSLVDRVNILNSYNSPLHF.

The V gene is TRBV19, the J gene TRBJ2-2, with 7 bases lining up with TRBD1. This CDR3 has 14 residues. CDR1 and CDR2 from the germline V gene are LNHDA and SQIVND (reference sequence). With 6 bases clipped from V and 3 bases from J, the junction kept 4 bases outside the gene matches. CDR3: CASSDRVHTGELFF. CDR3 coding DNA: TGTGCCAGTAGCGACAGGGTGCACACCGGGGAGCTGTTTTTT. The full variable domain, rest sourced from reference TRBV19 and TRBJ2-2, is DGGITQSPKYLFRKEGQNVTLSCEQNLNHDAMYWYRQDPGQGLRLIYYSQIVNDFQKGDIAEGYSVSREKKESFPLTVTSAQKNPTAFYLCASSDRVHTGELFFGEGSRLTVL.

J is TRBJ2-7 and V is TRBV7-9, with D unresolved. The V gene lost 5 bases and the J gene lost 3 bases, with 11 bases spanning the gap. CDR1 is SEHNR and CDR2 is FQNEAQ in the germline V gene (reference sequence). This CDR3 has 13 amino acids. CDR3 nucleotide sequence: TGTGCCAGCAGCCCTCTCCCTAGCTACGAGCAGTACTTC. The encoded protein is CASSPLPSYEQYF.

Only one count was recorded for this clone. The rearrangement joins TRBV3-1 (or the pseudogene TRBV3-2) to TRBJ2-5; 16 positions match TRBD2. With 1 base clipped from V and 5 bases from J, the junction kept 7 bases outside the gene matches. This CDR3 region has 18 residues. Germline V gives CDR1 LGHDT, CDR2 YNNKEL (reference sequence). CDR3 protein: CASSQAPGLAGGVETQYF. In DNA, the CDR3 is TGTGCCAGCAGCCAAGCTCCGGGACTAGCGGGGGGGGTGGAGACCCAGTACTTC.

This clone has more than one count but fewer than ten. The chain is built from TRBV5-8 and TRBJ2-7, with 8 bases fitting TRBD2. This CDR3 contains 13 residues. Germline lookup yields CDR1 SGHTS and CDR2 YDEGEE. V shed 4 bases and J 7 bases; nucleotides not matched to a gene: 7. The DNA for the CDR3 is TGTGCCAGCAGCCCCGGGGGGGGAGCTGAGCAGTACTTC. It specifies CASSPGGGAEQYF.

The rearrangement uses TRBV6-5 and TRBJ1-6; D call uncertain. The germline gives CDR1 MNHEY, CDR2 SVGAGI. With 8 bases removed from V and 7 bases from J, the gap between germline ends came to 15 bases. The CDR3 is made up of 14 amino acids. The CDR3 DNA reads TGTGCCAGCTCATTGGTGCTGGAGAATTCACCCCTCCACTTT. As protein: CASSLVLENSPLHF.

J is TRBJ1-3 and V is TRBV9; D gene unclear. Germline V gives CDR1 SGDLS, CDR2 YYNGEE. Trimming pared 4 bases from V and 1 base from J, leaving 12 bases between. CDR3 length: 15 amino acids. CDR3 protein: CASSLTRGSGNTIYF. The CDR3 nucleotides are TGTGCCAGCAGCCTGACGCGAGGGTCTGGAAACACCATATATTTT.